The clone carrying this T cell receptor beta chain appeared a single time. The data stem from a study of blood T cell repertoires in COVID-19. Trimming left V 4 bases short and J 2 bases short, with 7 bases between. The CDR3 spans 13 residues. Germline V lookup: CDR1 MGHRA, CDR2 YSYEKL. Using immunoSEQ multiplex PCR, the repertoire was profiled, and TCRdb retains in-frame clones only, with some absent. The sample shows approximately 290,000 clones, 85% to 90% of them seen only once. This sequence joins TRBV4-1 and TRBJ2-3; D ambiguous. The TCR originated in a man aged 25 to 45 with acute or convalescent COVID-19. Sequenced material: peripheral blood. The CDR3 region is CASSPIATDTQYF. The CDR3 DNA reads TGCGCCAGCAGCCCTATAGCCACAGATACGCAGTATTTT.